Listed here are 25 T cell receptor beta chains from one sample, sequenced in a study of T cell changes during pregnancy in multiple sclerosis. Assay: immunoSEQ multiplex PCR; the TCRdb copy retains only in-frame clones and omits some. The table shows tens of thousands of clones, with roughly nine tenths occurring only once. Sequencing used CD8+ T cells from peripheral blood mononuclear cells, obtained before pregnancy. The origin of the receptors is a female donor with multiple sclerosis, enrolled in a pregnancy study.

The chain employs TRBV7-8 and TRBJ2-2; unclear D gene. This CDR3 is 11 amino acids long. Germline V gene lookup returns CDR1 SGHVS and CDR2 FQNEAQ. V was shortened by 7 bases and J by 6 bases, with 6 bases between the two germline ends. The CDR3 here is CASTEAGELFF. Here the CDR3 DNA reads TGTGCCAGCACCGAGGCCGGGGAGCTGTTTTTT.

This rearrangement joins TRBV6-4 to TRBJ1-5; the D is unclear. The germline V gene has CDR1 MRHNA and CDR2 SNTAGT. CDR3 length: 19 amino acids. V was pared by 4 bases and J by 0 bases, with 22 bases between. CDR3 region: CASSVAGSPATYSNQPQHF. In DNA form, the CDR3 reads TGTGCCAGCAGTGTCGCAGGTTCACCAGCTACCTATAGCAATCAGCCCCAGCATTTT.

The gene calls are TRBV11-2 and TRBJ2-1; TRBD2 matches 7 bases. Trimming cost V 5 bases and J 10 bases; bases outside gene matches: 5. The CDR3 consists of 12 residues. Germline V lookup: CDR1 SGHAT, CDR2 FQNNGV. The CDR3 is CASSQWGGEQFF. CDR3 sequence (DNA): TGTGCCAGCAGCCAATGGGGGGGAGAGCAGTTCTTC.

The CDR3 reads CASSLGPLNQPQHF. DNA of the CDR3: TGTGCCAGCAGCTTAGGGCCATTGAATCAGCCCCAGCATTTT. The chain carries TRBV11-2 and TRBJ1-5; unclear D gene. Germline V gives CDR1 SGHAT, CDR2 FQNNGV. The V end lost 1 base, the J end lost 4 bases, and 8 bases lay between the germline ends. The CDR3 is made up of 14 amino acids.

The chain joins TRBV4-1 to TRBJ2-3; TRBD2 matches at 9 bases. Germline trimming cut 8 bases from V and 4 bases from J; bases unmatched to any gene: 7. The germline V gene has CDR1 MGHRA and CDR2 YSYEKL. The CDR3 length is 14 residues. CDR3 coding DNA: TGCGCCAGCGCGGCGGGGGGGCTCGCAGATACGCAGTATTTT. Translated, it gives CASAAGGLADTQYF.

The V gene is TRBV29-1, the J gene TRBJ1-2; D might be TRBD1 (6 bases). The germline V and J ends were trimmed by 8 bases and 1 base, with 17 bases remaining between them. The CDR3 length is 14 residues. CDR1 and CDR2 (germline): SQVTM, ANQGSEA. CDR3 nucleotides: TGCAGCTTTCAGGGGCGATCGCTTAACTATGGCTACACCTTC. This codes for CSFQGRSLNYGYTF.

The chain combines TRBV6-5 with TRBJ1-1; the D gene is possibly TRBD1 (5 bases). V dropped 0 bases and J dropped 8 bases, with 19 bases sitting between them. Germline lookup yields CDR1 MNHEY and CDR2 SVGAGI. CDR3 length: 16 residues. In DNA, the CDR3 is TGTGCCAGCAGTTACTCAGTGGGGGACTTGGGAGGGGAAGCTTTCTTT. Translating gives CASSYSVGDLGGEAFF.

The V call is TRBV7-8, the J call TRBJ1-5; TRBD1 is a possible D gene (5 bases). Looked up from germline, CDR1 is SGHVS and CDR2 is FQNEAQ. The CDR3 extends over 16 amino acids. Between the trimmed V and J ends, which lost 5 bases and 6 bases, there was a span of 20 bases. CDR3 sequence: CASSRDLGDNSQPQHF. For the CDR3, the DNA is TGTGCCAGCAGCAGGGACTTAGGGGATAACAGTCAGCCCCAGCATTTT.

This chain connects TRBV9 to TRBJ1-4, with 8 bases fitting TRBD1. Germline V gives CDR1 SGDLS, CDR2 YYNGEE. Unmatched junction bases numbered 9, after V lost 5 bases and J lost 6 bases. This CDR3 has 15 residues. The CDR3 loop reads CASSTTGGGYEKLFF. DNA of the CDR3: TGTGCCAGCAGTACTACAGGGGGAGGCTATGAAAAACTGTTTTTT.

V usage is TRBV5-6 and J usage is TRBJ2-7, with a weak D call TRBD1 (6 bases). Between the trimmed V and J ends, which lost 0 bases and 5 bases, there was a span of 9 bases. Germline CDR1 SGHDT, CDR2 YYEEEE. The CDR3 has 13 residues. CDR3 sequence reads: CASSLGRGNEQYF. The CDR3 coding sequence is TGTGCCAGCAGCTTGGGCAGGGGCAACGAGCAGTACTTC.

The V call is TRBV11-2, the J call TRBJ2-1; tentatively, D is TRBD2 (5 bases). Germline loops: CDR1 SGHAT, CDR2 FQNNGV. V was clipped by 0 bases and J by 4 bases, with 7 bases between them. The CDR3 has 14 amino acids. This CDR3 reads CASSLDRGYNEQFF. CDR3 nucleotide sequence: TGTGCCAGCAGCTTAGATCGGGGATACAATGAGCAGTTCTTC.

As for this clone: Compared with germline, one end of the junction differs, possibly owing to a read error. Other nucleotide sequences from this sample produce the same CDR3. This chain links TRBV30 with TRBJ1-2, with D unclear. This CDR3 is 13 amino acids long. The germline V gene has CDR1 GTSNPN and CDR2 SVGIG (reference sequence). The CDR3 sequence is CACETDPNYGYTF. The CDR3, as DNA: TGCGCCTGTGAGACTGATCCTAACTATGGCTACACCTTC.

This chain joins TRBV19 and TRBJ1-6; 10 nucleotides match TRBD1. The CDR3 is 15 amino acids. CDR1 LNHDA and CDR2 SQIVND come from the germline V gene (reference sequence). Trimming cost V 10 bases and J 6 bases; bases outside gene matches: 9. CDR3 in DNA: TGTGCCACCGGGACAGGGGACGGCCTTAATTCACCCCTCCACTTT. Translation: CATGTGDGLNSPLHF.

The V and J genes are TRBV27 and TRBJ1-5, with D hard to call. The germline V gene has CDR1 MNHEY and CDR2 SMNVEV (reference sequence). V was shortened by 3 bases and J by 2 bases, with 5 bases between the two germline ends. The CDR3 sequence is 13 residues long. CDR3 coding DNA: TGTGCCAGCAGTTTTTCAGGCAATCAGCCCCAGCATTTT. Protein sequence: CASSFSGNQPQHF.

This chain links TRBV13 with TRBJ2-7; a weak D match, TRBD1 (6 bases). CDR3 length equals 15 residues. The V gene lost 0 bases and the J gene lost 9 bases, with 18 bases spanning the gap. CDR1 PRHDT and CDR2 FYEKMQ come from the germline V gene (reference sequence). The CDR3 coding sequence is TGTGCCAGCAGCTTAGGACAGGGCAACCTCGGTCCGCAGTACTTC. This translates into CASSLGQGNLGPQYF.

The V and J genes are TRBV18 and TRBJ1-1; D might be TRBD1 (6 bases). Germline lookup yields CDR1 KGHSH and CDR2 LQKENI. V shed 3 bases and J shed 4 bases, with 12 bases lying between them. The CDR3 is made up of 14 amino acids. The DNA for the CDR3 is TGTGCCAGCTCACCTGGGGGCGCCGGCACTGAAGCTTTCTTT. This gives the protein CASSPGGAGTEAFF.

The CDR3 loop reads CASSYSRFGELFF. The CDR3 DNA reads TGTGCCAGCAGTTACTCGAGGTTCGGGGAGCTGTTTTTT. The gene calls are TRBV6-5 and TRBJ2-2; D gene ambiguous. There are 13 residues in the CDR3. CDR1 and CDR2 from the germline V gene are MNHEY and SVGAGI. Trimming stripped 0 bases from V and 7 bases from J, with 6 bases between.

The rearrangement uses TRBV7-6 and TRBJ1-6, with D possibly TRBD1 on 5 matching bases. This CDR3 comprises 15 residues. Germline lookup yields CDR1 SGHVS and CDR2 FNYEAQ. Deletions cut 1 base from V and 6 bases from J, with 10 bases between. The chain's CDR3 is CASSLGQGLNSPLHF. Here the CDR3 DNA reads TGTGCCAGCAGCTTAGGGCAGGGTCTTAATTCACCCCTCCACTTT. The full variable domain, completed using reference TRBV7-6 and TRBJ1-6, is GAGVSQSPRYKVTKRGQDVALRCDPISGHVSLYWYRQALGQGPEFLTYFNYEAQQDKSGLPNDRFSAERPEGSISTLTIQRTEQRDSAMYRCASSLGQGLNSPLHFGNGTRLTVT.

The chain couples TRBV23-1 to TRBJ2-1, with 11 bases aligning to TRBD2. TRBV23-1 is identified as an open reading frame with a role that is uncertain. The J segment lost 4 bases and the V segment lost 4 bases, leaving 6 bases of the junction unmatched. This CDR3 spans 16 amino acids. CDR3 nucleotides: TGCGCCAGCAGTCCGGCTAGCGGGGGGTTATACAATGAGCAGTTCTTC. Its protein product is CASSPASGGLYNEQFF.

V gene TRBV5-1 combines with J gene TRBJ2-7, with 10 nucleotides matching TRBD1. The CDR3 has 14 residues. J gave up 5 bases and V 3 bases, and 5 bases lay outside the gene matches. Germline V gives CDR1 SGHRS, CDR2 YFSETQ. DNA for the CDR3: TGCGCCAGCAGCTCAGGGACAGGGGCCCACGAGCAGTACTTC. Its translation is CASSSGTGAHEQYF.

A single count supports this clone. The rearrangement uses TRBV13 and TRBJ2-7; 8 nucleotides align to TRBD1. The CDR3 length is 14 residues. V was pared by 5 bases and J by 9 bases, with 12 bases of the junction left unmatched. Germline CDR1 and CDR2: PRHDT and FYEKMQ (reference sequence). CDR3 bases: TGTGCCAGCAGCCCGTGGACAGGGAACTTTCCGCAGTACTTC. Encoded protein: CASSPWTGNFPQYF.

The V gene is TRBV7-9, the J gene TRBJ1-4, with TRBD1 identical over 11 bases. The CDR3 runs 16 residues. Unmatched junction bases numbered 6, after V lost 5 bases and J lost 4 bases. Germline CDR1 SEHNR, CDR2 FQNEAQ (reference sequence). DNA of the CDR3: TGTGCCAGCAGCGATCGGGACAGGGGGTATAATGAAAAACTGTTTTTT. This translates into CASSDRDRGYNEKLFF.

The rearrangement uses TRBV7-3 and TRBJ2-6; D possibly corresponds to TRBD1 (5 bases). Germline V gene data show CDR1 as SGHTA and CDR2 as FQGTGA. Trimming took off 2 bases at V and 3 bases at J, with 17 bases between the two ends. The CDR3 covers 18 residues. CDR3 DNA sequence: TGTGCCAGCAGCTTAGATTCAACAGGTCATGATGGGGCCAACGTCCTGACTTTC. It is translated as CASSLDSTGHDGANVLTF. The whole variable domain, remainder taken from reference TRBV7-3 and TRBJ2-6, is GAGVSQTPSNKVTEKGKYVELRCDPISGHTALYWYRQSLGQGPEFLIYFQGTGAADDSGLPNDRFFAVRPEGSVSTLKIQRTERGDSAVYLCASSLDSTGHDGANVLTFGAGSRLTVL.

CDR3 protein: CASTGTSGALYNEQFF. CDR3 bases: TGTGCCAGCACCGGGACTAGCGGGGCCCTTTACAATGAGCAGTTCTTC. The V and J genes are TRBV7-9 and TRBJ2-1, with 13 bases matching TRBD2. The CDR3 totals 16 residues. The V gene's germline CDR1 is SEHNR and CDR2 FQNEAQ (reference sequence). Trimming removed 7 bases from V and 4 bases from J; junction bases left unmatched: 7.

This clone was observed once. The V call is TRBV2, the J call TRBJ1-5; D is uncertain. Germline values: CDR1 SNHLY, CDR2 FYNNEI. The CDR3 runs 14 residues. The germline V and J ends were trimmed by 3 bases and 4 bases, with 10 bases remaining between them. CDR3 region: CASSESPGNQPQHF. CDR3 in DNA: TGTGCCAGCAGTGAGAGCCCTGGTAATCAGCCCCAGCATTTT.